This TCR beta chain appears in the sequencing data of a study of cytomegalovirus exposure and HLA in healthy donors. Study at large: Roughly 170 million T cells yielded 100 million or so unique TCR beta sequences in earlier analysis. HLA-typed donors were the source of some 80 million unique TCRs, which an early data release held.

The study, taken as a whole, reports: There were 150 to 200 TCR beta chains listed as cytomegalovirus-associated. As immune exposure information, only CMV serostatus was available.

CDR1 and CDR2 (germline): LNHDA, SQIVND (reference sequence). The CDR3 spans 16 residues. V lost 0 bases and J 2 bases, leaving 14 bases between the germline ends. Primers included in the PCR were 60 Vbeta and 13 Jbeta primers. The table came from immunoSEQ multiplex PCR; TCRdb's copy has only in-frame clones and leaves some out. Of 200,000 to 250,000 clones detected, more than 60% appear once; the ten largest clones hold roughly 1.6%. Turning to this clone: Its antigen is as yet unknown.

Input material: PBMCs. This chain connects TRBV19 to TRBJ2-7; tentative D call: TRBD1 (6 bases). This TCR derives from a man aged 45-65 years in good health and CMV-seronegative. CDR3 residues: CASSIDLGQHAYEQYF. The CDR3 nucleotides are TGTGCCAGTAGTATAGACTTGGGACAACATGCCTACGAGCAGTACTTC.